This T cell receptor beta chain appears in the sequencing data of a study of T cell changes during pregnancy in multiple sclerosis (dated by TCRdb to about 2019). Notes on the research overall: The study looked at changes in the T cell repertoire across pregnancy in women with multiple sclerosis.

The junction shows trimming of 5 bases on V and 8 bases on J, and the gene matches do not reach 12 bases of it. The germline V gene supplies CDR1 SGDLS and CDR2 YYNGEE. Reading from cysteine to phenylalanine, the CDR3 counts 15 amino acids. Only the CDR3 region is kept as DNA, spanning 45 bases read in frame from base 1. Library preparation employed the immunoSEQ multiplex PCR assay. TCRdb stores this immuneACCESS table with in-frame sequences only. Part of the clones is absent; in the studies checked, under half of the shortfall reflects unresolved V genes, and no reason is known for the rest. The sample data list more than 35,000 clones, and 89% of these were observed just once. Approximately 10% of the sample belongs to the ten largest clones. On this clone: Its antigen target is currently unknown. No much larger clone exists at a distance of one base, and base qualities are not known.

The sequenced sample was CD8+ T cells from peripheral blood mononuclear cells, obtained in the third trimester of pregnancy. The rearranged chain carries TRBV9 and TRBJ2-1, and 8 junction bases match TRBD2. The TCR comes from a female donor with multiple sclerosis, enrolled in a pregnancy study. Here the CDR3 is given as CASRTGAGESHEQFF. The bases are TGTGCCAGCAGGACCGGAGCGGGAGAGTCCCATGAGCAGTTCTTC.